This TCR beta chain was profiled in a study of response to subunit inactivated influenza vaccine. The table lists this clonotype with a few counts. The antigen is not known. CDR3 length: 13 residues. Trimming left V 1 base short and J 11 bases short, with 12 bases between. CDR1 and CDR2 (germline): LGHNA, YSLEER. Study-level results: That few new T cells are recruited by each seasonal influenza vaccination was the authors' suggestion.

TCRdb recomputed calls from the RT-PCR reads with MiXCR, one row per CDR3 protein. The table has 600,000 to 850,000 distinct CDR3 sequences, 12% to 15% seen once. This chain connects TRBV4-3 to TRBJ2-1, with D perhaps matching TRBD1 or TRBD2 (5 bases each). Sequences were derived from PBMCs from blood, sampled 14 days before vaccination. The TCR sequence derives from a middle-aged man who received an inactivated influenza vaccine. CDR3 sequence: CASSQGDRSKQFF. As DNA, the CDR3 is TGCGCCAGCAGCCAAGGGGACCGATCGAAGCAGTTCTTC.